These T cell receptor beta chains were read from a single sample in a study of tumor and adjacent non-tumor tissue in lung cancer. TCRdb re-analysed the multiplex PCR reads in MiXCR, keeping a single row per CDR3 protein. Of 200,000 or so distinct CDR3 sequences listed, 71% are singletons. The sequencing sample was made of lung tumor tissue. The receptor set was obtained from a man in his sixties with non-small cell lung cancer. CDR3s include the opening cysteine and the closing phenylalanine or tryptophan. The order of the fields is D gene, V gene, J gene, clone size, CDR3 protein, CDR3 DNA. D genes are given only for firm matches. Clone size appears in some rows only: once, few, many, or a class for an expanded clone.

d_gene: .
v_gene: TRBV6-5
j_gene: TRBJ1-1
abundance: .
CDR3aa: CASNYSLANTEALF
CDR3nt: TGTGCCAGCAATTACTCGCTCGCGAACACTGAAGCTTTATTT

d_gene: TRBD1
v_gene: TRBV12-3/TRBV12-4
j_gene: TRBJ1-2
abundance: .
CDR3aa: CASSPPGQAIGYIF
CDR3nt: TGTGCCAGCAGTCCTCCGGGACAGGCAATCGGCTACATCTTC

d_gene: TRBD1
v_gene: TRBV11-1
j_gene: TRBJ2-5
abundance: .
CDR3aa: CASSGRDRAHNEQYF
CDR3nt: TGTGCCAGCAGCGGCCGGGACAGGGCTCACAATGAGCAGTACTTC

d_gene: .
v_gene: TRBV11-2
j_gene: TRBJ2-7
abundance: .
CDR3aa: CASSLEVVAFPRYQYF
CDR3nt: TGTGCCAGCAGCTTAGAGGTGGTGGCGTTCCCGAGGTATCAGTACTTC

d_gene: .
v_gene: TRBV6-6
j_gene: TRBJ1-6
abundance: many
CDR3aa: CASSQDGGIGSPLHF
CDR3nt: TGTGCCAGCAGTCAAGACGGGGGGATAGGTTCACCCCTCCACTTT

d_gene: .
v_gene: TRBV12-3/TRBV12-4
j_gene: TRBJ1-2
abundance: once
CDR3aa: CVSSFGCERGYGYTF
CDR3nt: TGTGTCAGCAGTTTCGGATGCGAAAGGGGCTATGGCTACACCTTC

d_gene: TRBD2
v_gene: TRBV4-1
j_gene: TRBJ2-1
abundance: .
CDR3aa: CASSQAGDSDEQFF
CDR3nt: TGCGCCAGCAGCCAGGCGGGAGACTCGGATGAGCAGTTCTTC

d_gene: .
v_gene: TRBV20-1
j_gene: TRBJ2-1
abundance: .
CDR3aa: CRASPFNEQFF
CDR3nt: TGCAGAGCTAGCCCTTTTAATGAGCAGTTCTTC

d_gene: .
v_gene: TRBV20-1
j_gene: TRBJ1-1
abundance: .
CDR3aa: CSARGRVYTEAFF
CDR3nt: TGCAGTGCTAGAGGCAGGGTCTACACTGAAGCTTTCTTT

d_gene: TRBD1
v_gene: TRBV6-1
j_gene: TRBJ1-5
abundance: many
CDR3aa: CASSNRGQPQHF
CDR3nt: TGTGCCAGCAGCAACAGGGGCCAGCCCCAGCATTTT

d_gene: .
v_gene: TRBV4-2
j_gene: TRBJ2-7
abundance: many
CDR3aa: CASSQDSLRGVEQYF
CDR3nt: TGTGCCAGCAGCCAAGACTCTTTACGAGGAGTTGAGCAGTACTTC

d_gene: .
v_gene: TRBV5-1
j_gene: TRBJ2-7
abundance: .
CDR3aa: CSSSLDRPPSSYEQYF
CDR3nt: TGCTCCAGCAGCTTGGACCGACCCCCCTCCTCCTACGAGCAGTACTTC

d_gene: .
v_gene: TRBV11-2
j_gene: TRBJ1-6
abundance: .
CDR3aa: CASTLDPGTTPLHF
CDR3nt: TGTGCCAGCACCTTAGACCCTGGGACGACACCCCTCCACTTT

d_gene: .
v_gene: TRBV20-1
j_gene: TRBJ2-5
abundance: .
CDR3aa: CSAILGTRGRETQYF
CDR3nt: TGCAGTGCGATTCTGGGAACTAGAGGGAGGGAGACCCAGTACTTC

d_gene: .
v_gene: TRBV12-3/TRBV12-4
j_gene: TRBJ1-4
abundance: .
CDR3aa: CTSTTSGGLSEKLLF
CDR3nt: TGTACCAGCACCACTTCTGGGGGGCTGAGTGAAAAACTGTTGTTT

d_gene: .
v_gene: TRBV20-1
j_gene: TRBJ2-1
abundance: .
CDR3aa: CRAFQDYNEQFF
CDR3nt: TGCCGTGCCTTCCAGGACTACAATGAGCAGTTCTTC

d_gene: .
v_gene: TRBV5-6
j_gene: TRBJ1-5
abundance: few
CDR3aa: CASSSTRQLSSNQPQHF
CDR3nt: TGTGCCAGCAGCTCAACTCGACAATTATCTAGCAATCAGCCCCAGCATTTT

d_gene: TRBD1
v_gene: TRBV28
j_gene: TRBJ1-2
abundance: once
CDR3aa: CASSFRRGIGGYTF
CDR3nt: TGTGCCAGCAGTTTTCGCAGGGGGATAGGCGGCTACACCTTC

d_gene: .
v_gene: TRBV20-1
j_gene: TRBJ2-7
abundance: .
CDR3aa: CSAAAGAVGADEQYF
CDR3nt: TGCAGTGCCGCCGCAGGGGCAGTCGGAGCCGACGAGCAGTACTTC

d_gene: TRBD2
v_gene: TRBV11-2
j_gene: TRBJ2-3
abundance: .
CDR3aa: CPSSPWTSGEGDTQYF
CDR3nt: TGTCCCAGCAGCCCTTGGACTAGCGGGGAAGGGGATACGCAGTACTTT

d_gene: TRBD2
v_gene: TRBV6-2/TRBV6-3
j_gene: TRBJ2-2
abundance: .
CDR3aa: CASTRTSENTWELFF
CDR3nt: TGTGCTAGCACCCGGACTAGCGAGAACACCTGGGAGCTGTTTTTT

d_gene: TRBD2
v_gene: TRBV5-1
j_gene: TRBJ2-1
abundance: .
CDR3aa: CASSLERGDYNEQFF
CDR3nt: TGCGCCAGCAGCTTGGAGCGGGGGGACTACAATGAGCAGTTCTTC